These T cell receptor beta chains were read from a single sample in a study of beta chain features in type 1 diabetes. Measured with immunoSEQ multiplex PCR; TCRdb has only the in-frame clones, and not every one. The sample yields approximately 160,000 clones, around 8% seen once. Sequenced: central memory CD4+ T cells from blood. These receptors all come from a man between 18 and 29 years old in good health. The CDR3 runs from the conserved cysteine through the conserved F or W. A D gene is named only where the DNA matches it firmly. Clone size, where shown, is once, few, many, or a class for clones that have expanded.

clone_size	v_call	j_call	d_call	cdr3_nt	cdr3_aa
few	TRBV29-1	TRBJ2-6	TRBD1	TGCAGCGTTGAATCTGGACAGGGTGGGGCCAACGTCCTGACTTTC	CSVESGQGGANVLTF
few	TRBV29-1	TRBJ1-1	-	TGCAGCGCTATTGTATCGGGGGCTGAAGCTTTCTTT	CSAIVSGAEAFF
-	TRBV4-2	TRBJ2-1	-	TGTGCCAGCAGCCAAGATTCCGGGCAGGTGGGGGGAATCAATGAGCAGTTCTTC	CASSQDSGQVGGINEQFF
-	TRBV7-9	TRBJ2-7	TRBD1	TGTGCCAGCAGCCTTTACGGACAGGGGACCTACGAGCAGTACTTC	CASSLYGQGTYEQYF
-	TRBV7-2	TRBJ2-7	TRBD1	TGTGCCAGCAGCTTAGGGGGACAGAGGGACTACGAGCAGTACTTC	CASSLGGQRDYEQYF
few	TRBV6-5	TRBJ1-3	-	TGTGCCAGCAGCTCGGGACACCGGGGAAACACCATATATTTT	CASSSGHRGNTIYF
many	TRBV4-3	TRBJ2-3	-	TGCGCCAGCACCCGGGACAAGAACACAGATACGCAGTATTTT	CASTRDKNTDTQYF
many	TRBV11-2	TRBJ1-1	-	TGTGCCAGCACAAAGAGAGAGAACACTGAAGCTTTCTTT	CASTKRENTEAFF
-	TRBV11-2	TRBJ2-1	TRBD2	TGTGCCGGGGGGGGATCCGGGGGCAATGAGCAGTTCTTC	CAGGGSGGNEQFF
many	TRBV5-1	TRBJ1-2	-	TGCGCCAGCAGCGTGCCGGACAGCCTCTATGGCTACACCTTC	CASSVPDSLYGYTF
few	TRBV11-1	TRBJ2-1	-	TGTGCCAGCAGCTTAGATGGTCGGGGGAATGAGCAGTTCTTC	CASSLDGRGNEQFF
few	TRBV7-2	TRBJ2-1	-	TGTGCCAGCAGCTTTGGGGGCTGGGATGAGCAGTTCTTC	CASSFGGWDEQFF
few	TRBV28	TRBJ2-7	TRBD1	TGTGCCAGCAGGACTTCGGGACAGTTGAACGAGCAGTACTTC	CASRTSGQLNEQYF
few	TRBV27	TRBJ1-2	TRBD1	TGTGCCAGCAGGGCGACAGGGCGCAATGGCTACACCTTC	CASRATGRNGYTF
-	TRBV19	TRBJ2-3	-	TGTGCCAGTAGTACGGGGGACAGCCGCACAGATACGCAGTATTTT	CASSTGDSRTDTQYF
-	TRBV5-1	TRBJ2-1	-	TGCGCCAGCAGCTTGGGACTCTACAATGAGCAGTTCTTC	CASSLGLYNEQFF
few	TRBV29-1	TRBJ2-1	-	TGCAGCGCCCGGAGAGGGTCTAGATTCGATGAGCAGTTCTTC	CSARRGSRFDEQFF
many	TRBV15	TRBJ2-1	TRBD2	TGTGCCACCAGCACCTCTCTAGCGGGGGGGCTCAATGAGCAGTTCTTC	CATSTSLAGGLNEQFF
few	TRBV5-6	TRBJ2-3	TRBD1	TGTGCCAGCAGCCCCGGGACAGGGGCAGATACGCAGTATTTT	CASSPGTGADTQYF
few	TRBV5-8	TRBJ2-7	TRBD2	TGTGCCAGCAGCTTGGAGCTAGCGGGTGCCTTGGGGGAGCAGTACTTC	CASSLELAGALGEQYF
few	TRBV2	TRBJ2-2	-	TGTGCCAGCATTCGGCAGGCGAACACCGGGGAGCTGTTTTTT	CASIRQANTGELFF
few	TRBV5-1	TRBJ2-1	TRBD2	TGCGCCAGCAGCGGTAGTTTTAGCGGGGGTGAGCAGTTCTTC	CASSGSFSGGEQFF
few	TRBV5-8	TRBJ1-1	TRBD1	TGTGCCAGCAGCGATCGGACAGGGCTGCTTGAAGCTTTCTTT	CASSDRTGLLEAFF
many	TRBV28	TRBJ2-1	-	TGTGCCAGCGGTGGAACGGGAGTGACCTACAATGAGCAGTTCTTC	CASGGTGVTYNEQFF
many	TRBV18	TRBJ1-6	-	TGTGCCAGCTCACCGAGGCAGGGTAATTCACCCCTCCACTTT	CASSPRQGNSPLHF
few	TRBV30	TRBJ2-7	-	TGTGCCTGGACCCGACGGGGAGGTGGCTACGAGCAGTACTTC	CAWTRRGGGYEQYF
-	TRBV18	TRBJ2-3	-	TGTGCCAGCTCACACCGTCCCGGACAGCCGAAAGATACGCAGTATTTT	CASSHRPGQPKDTQYF
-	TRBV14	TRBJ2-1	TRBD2	TGTGCCAGCGGCGGGGCTAGCGGGAACAATGAGCAGTTCTTC	CASGGASGNNEQFF
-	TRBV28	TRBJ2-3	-	TGTGCCAGCAGTTCTCTCAGGGTCACAGATACGCAGTATTTT	CASSSLRVTDTQYF